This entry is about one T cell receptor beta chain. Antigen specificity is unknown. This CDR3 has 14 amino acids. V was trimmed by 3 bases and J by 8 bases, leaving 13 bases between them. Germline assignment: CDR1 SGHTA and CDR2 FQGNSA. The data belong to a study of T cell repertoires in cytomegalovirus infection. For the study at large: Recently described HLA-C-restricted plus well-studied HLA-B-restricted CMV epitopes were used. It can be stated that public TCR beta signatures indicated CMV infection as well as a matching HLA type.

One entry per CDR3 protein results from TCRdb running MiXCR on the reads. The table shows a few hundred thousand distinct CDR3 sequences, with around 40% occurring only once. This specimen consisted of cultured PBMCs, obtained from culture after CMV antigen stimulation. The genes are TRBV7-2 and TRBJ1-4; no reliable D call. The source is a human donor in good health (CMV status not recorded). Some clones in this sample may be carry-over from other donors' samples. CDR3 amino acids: CASSFGWAGEKLFF. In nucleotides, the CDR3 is TGTGCCAGCAGCTTTGGGTGGGCCGGGGAAAAACTGTTTTTT.